This T cell receptor (beta chain) was sequenced for a study of patients and donors after allogeneic stem cell transplantation. TCRdb passed the RT-PCR reads through MiXCR, listing each CDR3 protein once. This sample has approximately 90,000 distinct CDR3 sequences; 5% occur once, and the top ten carry less than 3%. The germline CDR1 and CDR2 sequences are LNHDA and SQIVND (reference sequence). The junction had 9 bases not matched to a gene; V was cut back by 7 bases and J by 3 bases. The CDR3 sequence is 14 residues long. The V and J genes are TRBV19 and TRBJ2-7; TRBD2 matches at 7 bases. Source material: blood, either unsorted or a sorted T cell fraction (not recorded which). The receptor was isolated from a human donor who was either an allogeneic HSCT recipient or a stem cell or donor lymphocyte infusion donor (not recorded which). It is not recorded whose cells these are; they may come from a transplant donor. The CDR3 reads CASTQAGPGYEQYF. The CDR3 nucleotides read TGTGCCAGTACCCAAGCGGGACCCGGCTACGAGCAGTACTTC.